The 20 T cell receptor beta chains below come from one sample, sequenced in a study of T cells after yellow fever vaccination. One entry per CDR3 protein, called by TCRdb with MiXCR from the 5' RACE reads. The table lists 500,000 to 650,000 distinct CDR3 sequences, about a sixth of them singletons. The source was PBMCs, collected more than 4 days after the first yellow fever vaccination. These receptor sequences come from a man between 18 and 29 years old who received the YFV17D yellow fever vaccine.

This clonotype was detected only a few times. The chain links TRBV18 to TRBJ2-3, with D perhaps matching TRBD1 (6 bases). Per the germline V gene, CDR1 is KGHSH and CDR2 is LQKENI. Trimming cost V 0 bases and J 5 bases, with 18 bases left between them. The CDR3 spans 17 residues. CDR3 in DNA: TGTGCCAGCTCACCACCTATTCGCGCATCCAGGGGAGATACGCAGTATTTT. Protein: CASSPPIRASRGDTQYF.

This clonotype came up a few times. The chain links TRBV7-9 to TRBJ1-2; D not certain. V lost 6 bases and J 2 bases, leaving 4 bases between the germline ends. Germline assignment: CDR1 SEHNR and CDR2 FQNEAQ (reference sequence). The CDR3 is made up of 11 amino acids. DNA of the CDR3: TGTGCCAGCAGGGGAAACTATGGCTACACCTTC. Its translation is CASRGNYGYTF. The complete variable domain, with remaining parts taken from reference TRBV7-9 and TRBJ1-2, reads DTGVSQNPRHKITKRGQNVTFRCDPISEHNRLYWYRQTLGQGPEFLTYFQNEAQLEKSRLLSDRFSAERPKGSFSTLEIQRTEQGDSAMYLCASRGNYGYTFGSGTRLTVV.

This sequence joins TRBV6-1 and TRBJ2-1; D is unclear. Trimming pared 7 bases from V and 2 bases from J, leaving 9 bases between. The CDR3 loop spans 13 amino acids. Per the germline V gene, CDR1 is MNHNS and CDR2 is SASEGT. CDR3 sequence: CASTSSAYNEQFF. In DNA, the CDR3 is TGTGCCAGCACCTCCTCCGCCTACAATGAGCAGTTCTTC.

The rearrangement joins TRBV10-3 to TRBJ1-1, with 7 positions matching TRBD1. The germline CDR1 and CDR2 sequences are ENHRY and SYGVKD. This CDR3 spans 17 amino acids. J was trimmed by 1 base and V by 0 bases; bases with no gene match: 8. CDR3 nucleotides: TGTGCCATCAGTGAGTCGAGACAGGGAACAGGGAACACTGAAGCTTTCTTT. It is translated as CAISESRQGTGNTEAFF.

This chain links TRBV7-1 with TRBJ1-5, with 9 bases lining up with TRBD1. TRBV7-1 is flagged as an ORF with uncertain function. The CDR3 runs to 19 residues. Trimming at V came to 1 base and at J to 6 bases, leaving 16 bases not matched to a gene. The CDR3 sequence: CASSSGPPSGQGQSQPQHF. The CDR3 DNA sequence: TGTGCCAGCAGCTCAGGACCTCCCTCGGGACAGGGACAAAGTCAGCCCCAGCATTTT.

This clonotype was detected ten times or more. The chain couples TRBV12-3 or TRBV12-4 to TRBJ2-1; TRBD1 might be the D (6 bases). The CDR3 runs to 13 residues. Trimming pared 2 bases from V and 7 bases from J, leaving 9 bases between. CDR3 protein: CASSLSRGNEQFF. The CDR3 DNA is TGTGCCAGCAGTTTATCAAGGGGGAATGAGCAGTTCTTC.

This clonotype was observed a few times. The V call is TRBV3-1, the J call TRBJ2-7; no definite D call. The germline CDR1 and CDR2 sequences are LGHDT and YNNKEL (reference sequence). This CDR3 is built from 15 residues. V shed 0 bases and J shed 4 bases, with 13 bases lying between them. The CDR3 nucleotides read TGTGCCAGCAGCCAAGATACCCCTTGGTTTTACGAGCAGTACTTC. Translated: CASSQDTPWFYEQYF.

This clonotype was detected a few times. This rearrangement joins TRBV19 to TRBJ1-6; D not resolved. The V end was cut by 6 bases, the J end by 3 bases, with 9 bases between. CDR3 length: 14 amino acids. From germline, CDR1 is LNHDA and CDR2 SQIVND (reference sequence). CDR3 sequence reads: CASRPGSYNSPLHF. The CDR3 DNA sequence: TGTGCCAGTAGACCCGGGAGCTATAATTCACCCCTCCACTTT.

V and J are TRBV18 and TRBJ2-1, with 9 bases fitting TRBD1. The germline CDR1 and CDR2 sequences are KGHSH and LQKENI. The V gene end was trimmed by 2 bases and the J gene end by 13 bases; junction bases not matched to a gene: 6. The CDR3 has 13 amino acids. CDR3 nucleotide sequence: TGTGCCAGCTCACCAGGAGACAGGGGGGATCAGTTCTTC. Amino acid sequence: CASSPGDRGDQFF.

This clonotype occurred a few times. The chain is built from TRBV5-1 and TRBJ2-1; the match to TRBD1 covers 8 bases. Germline V lookup: CDR1 SGHRS, CDR2 YFSETQ. V shed 7 bases, J shed 7 bases, and the junction held 7 bases outside the gene matches. This CDR3 has 13 residues. DNA for the CDR3: TGCGCCAGCGGAGGACAGGGAGAGAATGAGCAGTTCTTC. It encodes CASGGQGENEQFF.

In this sample, this clonotype turned up a few times. The chain links TRBV7-2 to TRBJ2-3, with no clear D. The germline V gene encodes CDR1 SGHTA and CDR2 FQGNSA. This CDR3 region has 13 residues. The ends were cut back, 5 bases at V and 7 bases at J, with 13 bases in the middle. CDR3 coding DNA: TGTGCCAGCAGCCCGCCTAGTGCATATACGCAGTATTTT. It translates to CASSPPSAYTQYF.

This clonotype was seen only a few times. The J gene is TRBJ2-3, the V gene TRBV10-3; the D gene is possibly TRBD2 (6 bases). The CDR3 extends over 15 amino acids. The germline V gene encodes CDR1 ENHRY and CDR2 SYGVKD. V shed 0 bases and J shed 0 bases, with 7 bases lying between them. The CDR3 sequence is CAISESEGSTDTQYF. The CDR3 DNA follows: TGTGCCATCAGTGAGTCGGAGGGTAGCACAGATACGCAGTATTTT.

CDR3 nucleotides: TGCGCCAGCAGCCAAGAGCCTTCACAGGGAGGACAACTGTTTTTT. Translation gives CASSQEPSQGGQLFF. The chain recombines TRBV4-3 with TRBJ1-4, with a tentative D call TRBD1 (6 bases). Germline CDR1 and CDR2: LGHNA and YSLEER. The V end was cut by 0 bases, the J end by 12 bases, with 17 bases between. This CDR3 region has 15 residues.

The genes are TRBV5-1 and TRBJ2-5; a possible D gene is TRBD2 (6 bases). V was pared by 3 bases and J by 3 bases, with 21 bases between. Germline-derived CDR1 and CDR2 are SGHRS and YFSETQ. The CDR3 loop spans 17 amino acids. DNA for the CDR3: TGCGCCAGCAGCTACGACTCCTTCTGGGGACTTAAAGAGACCCAGTACTTC. Its protein product is CASSYDSFWGLKETQYF.

This clonotype was counted once. The rearrangement uses TRBV29-1 and TRBJ2-1, with 7 bases that match TRBD2. V lost 0 bases, J lost 0 bases, and 17 bases stayed unmatched. This CDR3 contains 20 residues. CDR1 SQVTM and CDR2 ANQGSEA come from the germline V gene. CDR3 coding DNA: TGCAGCGTTGAAGATCGGGCACGCCGGCCAGCGGGGTTCTCCTACAATGAGCAGTTCTTC. It is translated as CSVEDRARRPAGFSYNEQFF.

This clonotype was seen a few times. The chain couples TRBV3-1 to TRBJ1-1, with D maybe TRBD1 (5 bases). CDR3 length equals 14 residues. The V gene lost 1 base and the J gene lost 6 bases, with 12 bases spanning the gap. Germline assignment: CDR1 LGHDT and CDR2 YNNKEL (reference sequence). The CDR3 DNA is TGTGCCAGCAGCCAAGGGACCGTGGGGCCTGAAGCTTTCTTT. It encodes CASSQGTVGPEAFF.

The gene calls are TRBV24-1 and TRBJ1-5; a weak D match, TRBD1 (5 bases). Trimming pared 5 bases from V and 9 bases from J, leaving 13 bases between. The CDR3 contains 13 residues. Looked up from germline, CDR1 is KGHDR and CDR2 is SFDVKD. CDR3 in amino acids: CATSAMGGTPQHF. Here the CDR3 DNA reads TGTGCCACCAGTGCCATGGGGGGAACGCCCCAGCATTTT.

In its sample, this clonotype was seen a few times. The rearrangement links TRBV4-2 to TRBJ2-3; 16 nucleotides agree with TRBD2. V shed 4 bases, J shed 8 bases, and the junction held 12 bases outside the gene matches. CDR1 is LGHNA, CDR2 YNFKEQ, per germline. The CDR3 is 18 residues long. CDR3 coding DNA: TGTGCCAGCAGCCTTTACTATGGGACTAGCGGGGGGGCAGGTACGCAGTATTTT. It specifies CASSLYYGTSGGAGTQYF.

V and J are TRBV5-1 and TRBJ2-3; D may be TRBD1 (5 bases). CDR1 and CDR2 (germline): SGHRS, YFSETQ. Trimming left V 1 base short and J 6 bases short, with 15 bases between. The CDR3 consists of 15 residues. For the CDR3, the DNA is TGCGCCAGCAGCTTGAGGGGCCCCACACAGGATACGCAGTATTTT. This gives the protein CASSLRGPTQDTQYF.

This chain connects TRBV11-2 to TRBJ2-1; 10 bases are shared with TRBD2. J lost 2 bases, V lost 0 bases, and 4 bases had no gene match. The CDR3 length is 17 residues. CDR1 and CDR2 from the germline V gene are SGHAT and FQNNGV. The CDR3 sequence: CASSLDLLAGAYNEQFF. In nucleotides, the CDR3 is TGTGCCAGCAGCTTAGATCTTCTAGCGGGAGCCTACAATGAGCAGTTCTTC.